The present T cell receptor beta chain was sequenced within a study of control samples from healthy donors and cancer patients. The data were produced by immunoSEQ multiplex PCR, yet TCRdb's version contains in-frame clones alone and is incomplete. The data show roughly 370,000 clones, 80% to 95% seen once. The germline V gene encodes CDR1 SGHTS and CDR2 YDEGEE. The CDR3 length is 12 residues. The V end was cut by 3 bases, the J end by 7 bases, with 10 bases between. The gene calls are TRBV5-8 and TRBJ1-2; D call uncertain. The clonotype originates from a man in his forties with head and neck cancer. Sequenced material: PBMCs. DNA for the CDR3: TGTGCCAGCAGCTCGACGGGATTTGGCTACACCTTC. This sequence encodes CASSSTGFGYTF.